This TCR beta chain was obtained from a study of shared clonotypes between healthy human individuals. The ends lost 0 bases at V and 5 bases at J; junction bases unmatched: 2. Germline V gene lookup returns CDR1 SGDLS and CDR2 YYNGEE. The CDR3 runs to 15 residues. An assay was performed, and its level was deep. The protocol was immunoSEQ multiplex PCR, while the TCRdb copy is restricted to in-frame clones and leaves out a portion. The sample gives a few hundred thousand clones, approximately 80% of which show up once; around 12% is in the top ten. The clonotype comes from a woman between 35 and 50 years old in good health. Some clones in this sample may be carry-over from other donors' samples. Sequenced material: PBMCs. This chain links TRBV9 with TRBJ2-1, with TRBD1 identical over 10 bases. The CDR3 coding sequence is TGTGCCAGCAGCGTAGACGGGACAGGGGACAATGAGCAGTTCTTC. Its translation: CASSVDGTGDNEQFF.